This passage covers 26 T cell receptor beta chains from one sample sequenced in a study of identical twins. MiXCR was run by TCRdb on the 5' RACE reads, yielding one entry per CDR3 protein. The repertoire consists of about 720,000 distinct CDR3 sequences, with 8.6% occurring once and the leading ten covering 0.98%. Separately, the same data were catalogued under a study of yellow fever vaccine responses in identical twins.

Sequenced input: PBMCs. The receptor set was obtained from a woman younger than 30 in good health.

The chain couples TRBV27 to TRBJ1-6, with D uncertain. This CDR3 is built from 18 residues. V was clipped by 3 bases and J by 0 bases, with 15 bases between them. Germline CDR1 and CDR2: MNHEY and SMNVEV (reference sequence). CDR3 bases: TGTGCCAGCAGTTTCCAGAGGACGGCTAGCTCCTATAATTCACCCCTCCACTTT. Protein product: CASSFQRTASSYNSPLHF.

With regard to this clonotype: A much larger clone is a single base away; this may be a read error. The genes are TRBV20-1 and TRBJ2-2, with TRBD2 matching over 8 bases. The CDR3 is 15 amino acids. Unmatched junction bases numbered 6, after V lost 2 bases and J lost 4 bases. From germline, CDR1 is DFQATT and CDR2 SNEGSKA (reference sequence). CDR3: CSARNIAGGTGELFF. CDR3 DNA: TGCAGTGCTAGAAATATCGCGGGAGGCACCGGGGAGCTGTTTTTT.

Many counts were recorded for this clonotype. The V gene is TRBV4-3, the J gene TRBJ2-1, with D unresolved. The CDR3 runs 16 residues. CDR1 LGHNA and CDR2 YSLEER come from the germline V gene. V was trimmed by 0 bases and J by 0 bases, leaving 9 bases between them. In DNA form, the CDR3 reads TGCGCCAGCAGCCAAGATCGGTTGAGCTCCTACAATGAGCAGTTCTTC. This codes for CASSQDRLSSYNEQFF.

This clonotype was counted a few times. The V call is TRBV6-1, the J call TRBJ1-2, with D perhaps TRBD1 (6 bases). Deletions cut 7 bases from V and 2 bases from J, with 17 bases between. The germline gives CDR1 MNHNS, CDR2 SASEGT. This CDR3 comprises 15 residues. The chain's CDR3 is CASIGGGAGNYGYTF. DNA for the CDR3: TGTGCCAGCATCGGCGGGGGGGCAGGAAACTATGGCTACACCTTC.

This clonotype appeared many times. The chain recombines TRBV7-8 with TRBJ2-1, with D perhaps TRBD1 (5 bases). Trimming pared 5 bases from V and 0 bases from J, leaving 11 bases between. There are 15 residues in the CDR3. Germline CDR1 reads SGHVS; CDR2 reads FQNEAQ. This CDR3 reads CASSPRGDSYNEQFF. The CDR3 DNA follows: TGTGCCAGCAGCCCAAGGGGCGACTCCTACAATGAGCAGTTCTTC.

This clonotype was observed at least ten times. The genes are TRBV14 and TRBJ2-4; 7 bases match TRBD2. CDR1 SGHDN and CDR2 FVKESK come from the germline V gene. CDR3 length: 18 residues. J gave up 0 bases and V 1 base, and 9 bases lay outside the gene matches. Written as DNA, the CDR3 is TGTGCCAGCAGCCAAGTTTCTAGCGGTCCATTAGCCAAAAACATTCAGTACTTC. Its protein product is CASSQVSSGPLAKNIQYF.

At least ten counts were recorded for this clonotype. The gene calls are TRBV21-1 and TRBJ2-7. TRBV21-1 is designated a pseudogene. The CDR3 length is 15 residues. CDR3 amino acids: CASSKESESSYEQYF. As DNA, the CDR3 is TGTGCCAGCAGCAAAGAATCGGAGAGCTCCTACGAGCAGTACTTC.

The V call is TRBV19, the J call TRBJ2-7; TRBD2 matches 9 bases. CDR1 is LNHDA and CDR2 is SQIVND in the germline V gene (reference sequence). The CDR3 extends over 16 amino acids. J lost 5 bases, V lost 11 bases, and 19 bases had no gene match. CDR3 DNA: TGTGCCTCCTCACTGGCGGGAGGGGCCTCCACGAACGAGCAGTACTTC. Encoded protein: CASSLAGGASTNEQYF.

The V call is TRBV6-5, the J call TRBJ2-1; 11 bases agree with TRBD2. CDR1 is MNHEY and CDR2 is SVGAGI in the germline V gene. The CDR3 extends over 15 amino acids. The trim removed 2 bases at V and 6 bases at J, leaving 3 bases unmatched. In DNA, the CDR3 is TGTGCCAGCAGTTACCAACTAGCGGGAGCCAATGAGCAGTTCTTC. Translated: CASSYQLAGANEQFF.

The CDR3 region is CASSTTDEQFF. For the CDR3, the DNA is TGTGCCAGCAGCACGACGGATGAGCAGTTCTTC. The chain couples TRBV6-6 to TRBJ2-1; D is unclear. The germline V gene encodes CDR1 MNHNY and CDR2 SVGAGI (reference sequence). CDR3 length: 11 residues. Trimming shortened V by 6 bases and J by 8 bases, and 8 bases separated the two germline ends.

This clonotype was recorded many times. The chain is built from TRBV7-6 and TRBJ1-1; D is perhaps TRBD1 (5 bases). There are 15 residues in the CDR3. Per the germline V gene, CDR1 is SGHVS and CDR2 is FNYEAQ. The V end was cut by 5 bases, the J end by 1 base, with 14 bases between. CDR3 in amino acids: CASSPDTGGNTEAFF. Here the CDR3 DNA reads TGTGCCAGCAGCCCCGATACGGGGGGGAACACTGAAGCTTTCTTT.

The CDR3 DNA sequence: TGTGCCAGCAGCTTAGCGGTAGCGCGTGGGCCAGATACGCAGTATTTT. It yields the protein CASSLAVARGPDTQYF. The V and J genes are TRBV7-2 and TRBJ2-3; tentatively, D is TRBD2 (5 bases). V was trimmed by 0 bases and J by 4 bases, leaving 14 bases between them. Germline assignment: CDR1 SGHTA and CDR2 FQGNSA. This CDR3 has 16 amino acids.

This sequence joins TRBV6-5 and TRBJ1-6; D remains unclear. From germline, CDR1 is MNHEY and CDR2 SVGAGI. V lost 8 bases to trimming and J lost 5 bases, with 7 bases between them. The CDR3 extends over 12 amino acids. The chain's CDR3 is CASGQNNSPLHF. The CDR3 bases are TGTGCCAGCGGGCAAAATAATTCACCCCTCCACTTT.

This clonotype was counted only a few times. The chain employs TRBV7-2 and TRBJ1-2; 7 bases align to TRBD1. The CDR3 is 12 amino acids. The V segment lost 5 bases and the J segment 8 bases; nucleotides outside the gene matches: 5. Germline CDR1 reads SGHTA; CDR2 reads FQGNSA. CDR3 protein: CASSVRGYGYTF. For the CDR3, the DNA is TGTGCCAGCAGCGTCAGGGGGTACGGCTACACCTTC.

This clonotype was seen only a few times. V and J are TRBV7-9 and TRBJ2-5, with a tentative D call TRBD2 (6 bases). The CDR3 has 14 residues. V was pared by 8 bases and J by 5 bases, with 18 bases between. The germline CDR1 and CDR2 sequences are SEHNR and FQNEAQ (reference sequence). The CDR3 loop is CASSTGEYVETQYF. CDR3 DNA sequence: TGTGCCAGCTCGACGGGGGAGTACGTCGAGACCCAGTACTTC.

CDR3 coding DNA: TGTGCCAGCAGTTTAATGGGACAGGGGACCAAAAACATTCAGTACTTC. This gives the protein CASSLMGQGTKNIQYF. This chain uses TRBV27 with TRBJ2-4, with TRBD1 identical over 10 bases. CDR3 length equals 16 residues. Germline CDR1 is MNHEY and CDR2 is SMNVEV (reference sequence). J gave up 2 bases and V 2 bases, and 3 bases lay outside the gene matches.

The chain joins TRBV20-1 to TRBJ2-3; 12 bases match TRBD2. CDR1 and CDR2 from the germline V gene are DFQATT and SNEGSKA (reference sequence). This CDR3 spans 15 amino acids. Trimming at V came to 6 bases and at J to 4 bases, leaving 8 bases not matched to a gene. The DNA for the CDR3 is TGCAGTGCGATACCGACTAGCGGGAGATCAGATACGCAGTATTTT. Encoded protein: CSAIPTSGRSDTQYF.

The chain employs TRBV5-6 and TRBJ2-5; no clear D gene. CDR1 is SGHDT, CDR2 YYEEEE, per germline. The ends were cut back, 3 bases at V and 1 base at J, with 16 bases in the middle. The CDR3 extends over 16 amino acids. CDR3 sequence: CASSSVEFDVQETQYF. Written as DNA, the CDR3 is TGTGCCAGCAGCTCCGTGGAATTTGACGTCCAAGAGACCCAGTACTTC.

This clonotype was observed a few times. The J gene is TRBJ2-5, the V gene TRBV10-3; 9 bases match TRBD1. The CDR3 has 13 residues. Germline assignment: CDR1 ENHRY and CDR2 SYGVKD. J gave up 5 bases and V 11 bases, and 9 bases lay outside the gene matches. The CDR3 coding sequence is TGTGCCTCCACACAGGGGGCGGTGGAGACCCAGTACTTC. As protein: CASTQGAVETQYF.

This clonotype was detected only a few times. CDR3 residues: CASTTDRVLHNEQFF. For the CDR3, the DNA is TGTGCCAGCACCACCGACAGGGTTCTTCACAATGAGCAGTTCTTC. The rearrangement joins TRBV28 to TRBJ2-1, with 7 bases lining up with TRBD1. With 7 bases clipped from V and 5 bases from J, the junction kept 11 bases outside the gene matches. Looked up from germline, CDR1 is MDHEN and CDR2 is SYDVKM. The CDR3 extends over 15 amino acids.

V usage is TRBV6-2 or TRBV6-3 and J usage is TRBJ2-7; 8 bases line up with TRBD2. With 6 bases clipped from V and 1 base from J, the junction kept 8 bases outside the gene matches. Germline V lookup: CDR1 MNHEY, CDR2 SVGEGT. This CDR3 spans 15 amino acids. The chain's CDR3 is CASRELSGTSYEQYF. CDR3 bases: TGTGCCAGCAGAGAGCTTAGCGGGACGTCCTACGAGCAGTACTTC.

There are many counts of this clonotype. The chain has TRBV7-9 and TRBJ1-1; D might be TRBD1 (5 bases). This CDR3 spans 14 amino acids. V lost 4 bases, J lost 2 bases, and 11 bases lay in between. Germline CDR1 SEHNR, CDR2 FQNEAQ (reference sequence). The CDR3 here is CASSWDGGNTEAFF. The CDR3 DNA reads TGTGCCAGCAGCTGGGACGGAGGTAACACTGAAGCTTTCTTT.

This clonotype was recorded a few times. The chain is built from TRBV7-9 and TRBJ2-7; unclear D gene. This CDR3 has 14 residues. V was trimmed by 5 bases and J by 0 bases, leaving 11 bases between them. CDR1 SEHNR and CDR2 FQNEAQ come from the germline V gene (reference sequence). The CDR3 sequence: CASSPAESSYEQYF. The DNA of the CDR3 is TGTGCCAGCAGCCCTGCGGAGAGCTCCTACGAGCAGTACTTC.

V is TRBV10-3 and J is TRBJ1-1, with a possible D match to TRBD1 (6 bases). Germline CDR1 and CDR2: ENHRY and SYGVKD. Trimming stripped 7 bases from V and 7 bases from J, with 10 bases between. The CDR3 sequence is 11 residues long. The CDR3 nucleotides read TGTGCCATCACGCAGGGGCATGAAGCTTTCTTT. Its translation is CAITQGHEAFF.

The chain employs TRBV2 and TRBJ1-5; TRBD1 is a possible D gene (5 bases). V was cut by 11 bases and J by 3 bases, with 14 bases left in between. The germline V gene encodes CDR1 SNHLY and CDR2 FYNNEI. The CDR3 is 13 amino acids. The CDR3: CAGSQGDNQPQHF. The DNA of the CDR3 is TGTGCCGGCTCTCAGGGCGACAATCAGCCCCAGCATTTT.

This clonotype was seen many times. This chain uses TRBV5-1 with TRBJ2-3; D is uncertain. CDR1 and CDR2 from the germline V gene are SGHRS and YFSETQ. V gave up 0 bases and J gave up 1 base, with 6 bases separating them. The CDR3 has 14 residues. CDR3 loop: CASSLVDGTDTQYF. The CDR3 DNA is TGCGCCAGCAGCTTGGTCGATGGCACAGATACGCAGTATTTT.